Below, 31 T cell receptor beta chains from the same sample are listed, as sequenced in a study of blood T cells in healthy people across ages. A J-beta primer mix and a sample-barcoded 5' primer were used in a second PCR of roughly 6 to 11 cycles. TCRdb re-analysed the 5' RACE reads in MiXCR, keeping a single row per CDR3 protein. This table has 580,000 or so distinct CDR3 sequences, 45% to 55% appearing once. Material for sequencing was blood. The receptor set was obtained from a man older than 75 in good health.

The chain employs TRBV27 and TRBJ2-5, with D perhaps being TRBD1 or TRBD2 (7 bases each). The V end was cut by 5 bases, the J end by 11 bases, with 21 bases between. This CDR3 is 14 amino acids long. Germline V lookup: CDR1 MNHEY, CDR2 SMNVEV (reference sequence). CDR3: CASSVATGAGEQYF. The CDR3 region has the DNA TGTGCCAGCAGTGTAGCTACAGGGGCGGGGGAGCAGTACTTC.

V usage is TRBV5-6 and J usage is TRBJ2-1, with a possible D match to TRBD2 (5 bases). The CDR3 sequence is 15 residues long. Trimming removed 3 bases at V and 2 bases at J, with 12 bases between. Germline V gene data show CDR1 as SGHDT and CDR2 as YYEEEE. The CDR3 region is CASSSYGITYNEQFF. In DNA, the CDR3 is TGTGCCAGCAGCTCGTACGGGATCACCTACAATGAGCAGTTCTTC. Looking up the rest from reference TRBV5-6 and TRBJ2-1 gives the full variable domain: DAGVTQSPTHLIKTRGQQVTLRCSPKSGHDTVSWYQQALGQGPQFIFQYYEEEERQRGNFPDRFSGHQFPNYSSELNVNALLLGDSALYLCASSSYGITYNEQFFGPGTRLTVL.

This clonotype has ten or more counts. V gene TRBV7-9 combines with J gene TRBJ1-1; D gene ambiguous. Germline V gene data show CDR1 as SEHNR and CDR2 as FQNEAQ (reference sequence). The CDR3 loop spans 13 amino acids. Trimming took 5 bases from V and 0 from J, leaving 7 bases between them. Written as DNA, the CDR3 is TGTGCCAGCAGCACCAACATGAACACTGAAGCTTTCTTT. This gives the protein CASSTNMNTEAFF.

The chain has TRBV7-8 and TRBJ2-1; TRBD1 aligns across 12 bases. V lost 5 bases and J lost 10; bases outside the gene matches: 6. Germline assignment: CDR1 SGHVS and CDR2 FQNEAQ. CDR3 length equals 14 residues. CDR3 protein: CASSRRDRGHEQFF. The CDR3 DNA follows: TGTGCCAGCAGCCGAAGGGACAGGGGGCACGAGCAGTTCTTC. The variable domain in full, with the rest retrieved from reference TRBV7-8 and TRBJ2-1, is GAGVSQSPRYKVAKRGQDVALRCDPISGHVSLFWYQQALGQGPEFLTYFQNEAQLDKSGLPSDRFFAERPEGSVSTLKIQRTQQEDSAVYLCASSRRDRGHEQFFGPGTRLTVL.

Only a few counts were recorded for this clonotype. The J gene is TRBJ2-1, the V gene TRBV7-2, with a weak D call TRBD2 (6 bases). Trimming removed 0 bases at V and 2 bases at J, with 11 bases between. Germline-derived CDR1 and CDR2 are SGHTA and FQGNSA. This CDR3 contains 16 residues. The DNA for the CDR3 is TGTGCCAGCAGCTTAGCTATCGGGGGAGCCTACAATGAGCAGTTCTTC. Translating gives CASSLAIGGAYNEQFF.

The CDR3, as DNA: TGTGCCAGCAGTTACGGGGGGACACGTGCCAGGGGATTATACGAGCAGTACTTC. Residues: CASSYGGTRARGLYEQYF. This chain connects TRBV6-2 or TRBV6-3 to TRBJ2-5, with D possibly being TRBD1 or TRBD2 (6 bases each). The J call may not be correct, given that the DNA end is closer to TRBJ2-7. Germline V gene data show CDR1 as MNHEY and CDR2 as SVGEGT. The CDR3 loop spans 18 amino acids.

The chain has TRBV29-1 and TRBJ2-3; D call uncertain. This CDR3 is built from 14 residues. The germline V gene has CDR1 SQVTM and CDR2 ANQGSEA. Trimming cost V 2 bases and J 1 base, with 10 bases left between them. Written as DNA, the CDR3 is TGCAGCGTTGAAAGATCCTTCGGCACAGATACGCAGTATTTT. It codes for CSVERSFGTDTQYF.

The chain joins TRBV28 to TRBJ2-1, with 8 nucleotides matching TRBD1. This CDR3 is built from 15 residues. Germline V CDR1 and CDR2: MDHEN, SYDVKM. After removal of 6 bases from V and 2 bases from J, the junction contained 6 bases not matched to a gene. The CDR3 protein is CASSRAGGAYNEQFF. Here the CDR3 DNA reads TGTGCCAGCAGCCGAGCAGGGGGCGCCTACAATGAGCAGTTCTTC.

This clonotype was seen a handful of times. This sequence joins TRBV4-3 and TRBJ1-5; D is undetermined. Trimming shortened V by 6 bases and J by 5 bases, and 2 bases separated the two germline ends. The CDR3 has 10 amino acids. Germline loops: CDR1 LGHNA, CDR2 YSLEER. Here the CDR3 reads CASRHQPQHF. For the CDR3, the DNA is TGCGCCAGCAGGCATCAGCCCCAGCATTTT.

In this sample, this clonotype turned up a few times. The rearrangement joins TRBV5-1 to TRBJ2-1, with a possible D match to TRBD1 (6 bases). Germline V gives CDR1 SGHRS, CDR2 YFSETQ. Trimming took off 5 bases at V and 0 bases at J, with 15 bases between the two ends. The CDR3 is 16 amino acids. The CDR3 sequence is CASSQRQASSYNEQFF. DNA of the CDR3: TGCGCCAGCAGTCAAAGACAGGCGAGCTCCTACAATGAGCAGTTCTTC.

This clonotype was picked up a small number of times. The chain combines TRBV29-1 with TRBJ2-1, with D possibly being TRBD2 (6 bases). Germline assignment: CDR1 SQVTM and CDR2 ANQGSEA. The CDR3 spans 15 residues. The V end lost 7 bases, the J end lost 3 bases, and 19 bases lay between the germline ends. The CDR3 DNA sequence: TGCAGCGCCCAGGAACCCGGGACTTACTACAATGAGCAGTTCTTC. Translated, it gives CSAQEPGTYYNEQFF.

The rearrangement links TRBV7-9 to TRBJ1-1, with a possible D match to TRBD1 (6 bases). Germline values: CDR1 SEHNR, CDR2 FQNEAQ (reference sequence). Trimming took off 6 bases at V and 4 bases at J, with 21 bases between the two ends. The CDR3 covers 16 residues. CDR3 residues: CASSLRGGRLSTEAFF. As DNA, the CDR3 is TGTGCCAGCAGTCTACGGGGGGGGCGGCTGAGCACTGAAGCTTTCTTT.

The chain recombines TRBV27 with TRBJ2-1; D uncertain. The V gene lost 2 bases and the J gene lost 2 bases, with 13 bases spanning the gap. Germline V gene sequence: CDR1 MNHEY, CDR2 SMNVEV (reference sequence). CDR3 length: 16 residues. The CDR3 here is CASSLGRAVPYNEQFF. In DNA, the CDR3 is TGTGCCAGCAGTTTAGGTCGAGCTGTACCCTACAATGAGCAGTTCTTC.

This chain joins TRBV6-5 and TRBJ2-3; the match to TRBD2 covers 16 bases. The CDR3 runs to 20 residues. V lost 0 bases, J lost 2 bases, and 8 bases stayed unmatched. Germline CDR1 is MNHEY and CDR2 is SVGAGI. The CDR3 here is CASSYSPGTSGRAVTDTQYF. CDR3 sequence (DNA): TGTGCCAGCAGTTACTCACCCGGGACTAGCGGGAGGGCCGTCACAGATACGCAGTATTTT.

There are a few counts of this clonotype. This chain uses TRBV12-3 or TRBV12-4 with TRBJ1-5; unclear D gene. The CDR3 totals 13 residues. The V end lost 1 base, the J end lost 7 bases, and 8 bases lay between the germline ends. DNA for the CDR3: TGTGCCAGCAGTTTAGTGGCCGAACAGCCCCAGCATTTT. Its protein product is CASSLVAEQPQHF.

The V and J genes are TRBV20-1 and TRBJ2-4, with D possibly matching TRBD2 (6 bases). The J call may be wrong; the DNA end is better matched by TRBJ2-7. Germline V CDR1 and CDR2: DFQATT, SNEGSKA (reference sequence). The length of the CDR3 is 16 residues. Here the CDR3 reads CSARRLVGVFHYEQYF. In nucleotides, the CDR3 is TGCAGTGCTAGGAGACTAGTGGGAGTTTTCCACTACGAGCAGTACTTC.

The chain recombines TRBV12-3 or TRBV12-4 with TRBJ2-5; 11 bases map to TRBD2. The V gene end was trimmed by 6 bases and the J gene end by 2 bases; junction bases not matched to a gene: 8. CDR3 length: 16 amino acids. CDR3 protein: CASRGGRTSGQETQYF. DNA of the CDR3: TGTGCCAGCAGGGGCGGAAGGACTAGCGGGCAAGAGACCCAGTACTTC.

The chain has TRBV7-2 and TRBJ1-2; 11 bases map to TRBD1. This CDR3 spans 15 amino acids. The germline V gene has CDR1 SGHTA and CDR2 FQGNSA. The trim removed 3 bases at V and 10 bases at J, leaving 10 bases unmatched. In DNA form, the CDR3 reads TGTGCCAGCAGCTTTTCGGGACAGGGGGGATGGGACTACACCTTC. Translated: CASSFSGQGGWDYTF.

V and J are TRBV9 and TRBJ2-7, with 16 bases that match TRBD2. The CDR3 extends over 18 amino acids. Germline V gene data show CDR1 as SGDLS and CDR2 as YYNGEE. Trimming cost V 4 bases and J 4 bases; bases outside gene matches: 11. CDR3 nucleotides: TGTGCCAGCAGCCCTATCGGGACTAGCGGGGGGGTCCTATACGAGCAGTACTTC. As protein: CASSPIGTSGGVLYEQYF. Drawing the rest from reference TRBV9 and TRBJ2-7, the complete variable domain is DSGVTQTPKHLITATGQRVTLRCSPRSGDLSVYWYQQSLDQGLQFLIQYYNGEERAKGNILERFSAQQFPDLHSELNLSSLELGDSALYFCASSPIGTSGGVLYEQYFGPGTRLTVT.

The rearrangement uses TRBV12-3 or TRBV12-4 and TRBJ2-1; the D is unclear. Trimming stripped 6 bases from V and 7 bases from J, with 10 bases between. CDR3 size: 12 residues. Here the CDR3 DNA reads TGTGCCAGCAGCTTCACAGAGAATGAGCAGTTCTTC. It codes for CASSFTENEQFF.

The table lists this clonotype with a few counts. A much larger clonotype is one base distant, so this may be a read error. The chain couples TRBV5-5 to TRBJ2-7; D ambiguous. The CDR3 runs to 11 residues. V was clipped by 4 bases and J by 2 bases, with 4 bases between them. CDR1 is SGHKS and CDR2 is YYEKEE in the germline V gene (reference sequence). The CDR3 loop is CASSITYEQYF. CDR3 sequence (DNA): TGTGCCAGCAGCATAACCTACGAGCAGTACTTC.

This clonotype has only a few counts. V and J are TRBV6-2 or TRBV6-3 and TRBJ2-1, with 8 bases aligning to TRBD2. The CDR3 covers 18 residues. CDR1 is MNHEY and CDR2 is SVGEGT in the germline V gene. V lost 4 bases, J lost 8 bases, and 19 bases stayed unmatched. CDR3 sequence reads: CASSLLGGAGRSVHEQFF. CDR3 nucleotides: TGTGCCAGCAGTTTACTCGGGGGGGCGGGACGGTCGGTCCATGAGCAGTTCTTC.

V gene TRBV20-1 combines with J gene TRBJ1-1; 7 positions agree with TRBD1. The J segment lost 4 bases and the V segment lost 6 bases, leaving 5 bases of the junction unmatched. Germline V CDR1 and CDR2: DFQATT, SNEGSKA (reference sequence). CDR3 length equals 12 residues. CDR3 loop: CSAQTGSTEAFF. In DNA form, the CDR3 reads TGCAGTGCCCAGACAGGGTCCACTGAAGCTTTCTTT.

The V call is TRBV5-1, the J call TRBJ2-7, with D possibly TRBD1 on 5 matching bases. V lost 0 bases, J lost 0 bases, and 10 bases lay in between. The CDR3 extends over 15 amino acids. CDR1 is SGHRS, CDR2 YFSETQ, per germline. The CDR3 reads CASSLDRMLSYEQYF. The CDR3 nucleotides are TGCGCCAGCAGCTTGGACAGGATGCTCTCCTACGAGCAGTACTTC. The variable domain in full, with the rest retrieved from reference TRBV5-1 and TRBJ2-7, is KAGVTQTPRYLIKTRGQQVTLSCSPISGHRSVSWYQQTPGQGLQFLFEYFSETQRNKGNFPGRFSGRQFSNSRSEMNVSTLELGDSALYLCASSLDRMLSYEQYFGPGTRLTVT.

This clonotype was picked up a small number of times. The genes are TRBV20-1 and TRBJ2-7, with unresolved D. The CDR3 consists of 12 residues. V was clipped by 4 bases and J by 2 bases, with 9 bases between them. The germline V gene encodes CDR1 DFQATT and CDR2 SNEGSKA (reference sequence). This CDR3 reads CSATYRAYEQYF. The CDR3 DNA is TGCAGTGCTACCTACAGAGCCTACGAGCAGTACTTC.

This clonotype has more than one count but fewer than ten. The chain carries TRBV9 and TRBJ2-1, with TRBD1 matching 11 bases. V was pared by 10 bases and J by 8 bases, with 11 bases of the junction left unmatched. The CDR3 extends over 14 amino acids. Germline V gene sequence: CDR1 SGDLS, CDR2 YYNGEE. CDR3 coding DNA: TGTGCCTCAGGCCCTCCGGGACAGGGGGATGAGCAGTTCTTC. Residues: CASGPPGQGDEQFF.

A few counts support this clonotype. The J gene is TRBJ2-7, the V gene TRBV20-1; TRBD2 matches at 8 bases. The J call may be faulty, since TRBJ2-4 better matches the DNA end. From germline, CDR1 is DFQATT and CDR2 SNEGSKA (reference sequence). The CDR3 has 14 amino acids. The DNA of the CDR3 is TGCAGTGCTAGCCCCGCCAGCGGGGGCAACATTCAGTACTTC. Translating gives CSASPASGGNIQYF.

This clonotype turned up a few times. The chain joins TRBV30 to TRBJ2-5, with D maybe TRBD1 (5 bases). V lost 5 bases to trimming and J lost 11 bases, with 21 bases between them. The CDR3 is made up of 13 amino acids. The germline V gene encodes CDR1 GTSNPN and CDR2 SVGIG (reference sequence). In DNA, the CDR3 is TGTGCCTGGTCAGAGATCCCGATCAAGGGGCAGTACTTC. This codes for CAWSEIPIKGQYF.

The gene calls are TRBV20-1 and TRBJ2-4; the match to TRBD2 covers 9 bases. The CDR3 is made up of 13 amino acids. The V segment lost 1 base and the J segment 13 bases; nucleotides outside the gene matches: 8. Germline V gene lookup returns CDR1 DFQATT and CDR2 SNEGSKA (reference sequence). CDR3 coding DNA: TGCAGTGCTAGAGCGACTAGCGGTTGGGAGCAGTACTTC. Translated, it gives CSARATSGWEQYF.

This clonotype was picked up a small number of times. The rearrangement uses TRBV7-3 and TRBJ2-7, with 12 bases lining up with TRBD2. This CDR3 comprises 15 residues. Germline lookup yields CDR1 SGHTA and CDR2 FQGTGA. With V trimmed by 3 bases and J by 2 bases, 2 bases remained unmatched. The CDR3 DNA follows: TGTGCCAGCAGCTTTACTAGCGGGGGGCCCTACGAGCAGTACTTC. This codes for CASSFTSGGPYEQYF.

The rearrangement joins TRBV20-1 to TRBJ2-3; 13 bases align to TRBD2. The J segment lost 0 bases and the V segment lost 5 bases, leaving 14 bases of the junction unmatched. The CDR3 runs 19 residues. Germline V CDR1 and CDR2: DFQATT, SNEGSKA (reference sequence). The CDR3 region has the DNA TGCAGTGCTTCTACCGGGACTAGCGGGGTTCCTCCTAGCACAGATACGCAGTATTTT. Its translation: CSASTGTSGVPPSTDTQYF.